The T cell receptor (beta chain) described here comes from a study of blood T cell repertoires in COVID-19. Study-wide context: The United States, Italy and Spain were the sources of the acute and convalescent COVID-19 samples. PBMCs, B-cell-depleted T cells, or T cells provided the cDNA or gDNA that made up the material.

The table came from immunoSEQ multiplex PCR; TCRdb's copy has only in-frame clones and leaves some out. The data contain some 99,000 clones, roughly 90% of them singletons. V was trimmed by 4 bases and J by 6 bases, leaving 24 bases between them. The CDR3 extends over 17 amino acids. Germline assignment: CDR1 MGHRA and CDR2 YSYEKL. The sample comprised peripheral blood. This sequence was found in a human donor with COVID-19, enrolled during active disease. The donor label of this sample is uncertain. The genes are TRBV4-1 and TRBJ1-2; D possibly corresponds to TRBD1 (5 bases). The CDR3 sequence: CASSPPPWAGGVHGYTF. CDR3 DNA: TGCGCCAGCAGCCCCCCACCCTGGGCCGGAGGGGTGCATGGCTACACCTTC.